Listed here are 10 T cell receptor beta chains from one sample, sequenced in a study of blood T cell repertoires in COVID-19. Measured with immunoSEQ multiplex PCR; TCRdb has only the in-frame clones, and not every one. The sample has roughly 30,000 clones; over 75% are singletons. The sequenced material came from peripheral blood. Every receptor here comes from a human donor in a cohort sampled during active COVID-19.

This rearrangement joins TRBV19 to TRBJ1-2; D is perhaps TRBD1 (5 bases). Germline V gives CDR1 LNHDA, CDR2 SQIVND (reference sequence). Trimming cost V 6 bases and J 0 bases, with 14 bases left between them. The CDR3 is made up of 15 amino acids. CDR3 DNA sequence: TGTGCCAGTAGCAATGGACAAATTACTAACTATGGCTACACCTTC. Encoded protein: CASSNGQITNYGYTF.

This chain connects TRBV5-4 to TRBJ2-7, with 7 nucleotides matching TRBD1. This CDR3 spans 15 amino acids. Trimming at V came to 4 bases and at J to 0 bases, leaving 7 bases not matched to a gene. Germline CDR1 reads SGHNT; CDR2 reads YYREEE (reference sequence). CDR3 bases: TGTGCCAGCAGCGGGGGACAGTCCAGCTCCTACGAGCAGTACTTC. Translation: CASSGGQSSSYEQYF.

The chain links TRBV10-3 to TRBJ2-1; 14 nucleotides match TRBD2. The CDR3 contains 17 residues. CDR1 is ENHRY, CDR2 SYGVKD, per germline. V trimming: 4 bases; J trimming: 4 bases; junction bases outside the gene matches: 6. CDR3 sequence reads: CAISATSGGDKYNEQFF. CDR3 bases: TGTGCCATCAGTGCGACTAGCGGGGGGGATAAGTACAATGAGCAGTTCTTC.

V gene TRBV15 combines with J gene TRBJ1-1; D is ambiguous. The CDR3 spans 15 residues. Trimming stripped 0 bases from V and 5 bases from J, with 13 bases between. The germline CDR1 and CDR2 sequences are LNHNV and YYDKDF (reference sequence). The CDR3 reads CATSRDRVAGTEAFF. CDR3 bases: TGTGCCACCAGCAGAGATCGGGTTGCGGGAACTGAAGCTTTCTTT.

The chain couples TRBV6-1 to TRBJ2-7; D unresolved. Trimming stripped 2 bases from V and 5 bases from J, with 13 bases between. This CDR3 has 14 residues. Germline CDR1 MNHNS, CDR2 SASEGT. Here the CDR3 DNA reads TGTGCCAGCAGTGAAATCCCGGGTTCCCACGAGCAGTACTTC. Translated: CASSEIPGSHEQYF.

The rearrangement uses TRBV20-1 and TRBJ2-5; possibly TRBD2 for D (6 bases). This CDR3 spans 11 amino acids. Germline V CDR1 and CDR2: DFQATT, SNEGSKA (reference sequence). Trimming stripped 7 bases from V and 2 bases from J, with 8 bases between. In DNA, the CDR3 is TGCAGTGAGGCGGGGCAAGAGACCCAGTACTTC. Amino acids: CSEAGQETQYF.

This chain connects TRBV3-1 (or the pseudogene TRBV3-2) to TRBJ2-3; 9 positions match TRBD1. CDR3 length equals 16 residues. Germline trimming cut 5 bases from V and 1 base from J; bases unmatched to any gene: 7. In germline, CDR1 is LGHDT, CDR2 YNNKEL (reference sequence). The CDR3 DNA reads as TGTGCCAGCAGCGGGAGCGGGACAGGGCGCACAGATACGCAGTATTTT. Its protein is CASSGSGTGRTDTQYF.

The chain couples TRBV5-6 to TRBJ2-7; D gene uncertain. The CDR3 length is 15 residues. The germline V gene has CDR1 SGHDT and CDR2 YYEEEE. V was trimmed by 3 bases and J by 4 bases, leaving 17 bases between them. This CDR3 is CASSSLPRVPYEQYF. DNA of the CDR3: TGTGCCAGCAGCTCACTACCCCGGGTCCCGTACGAGCAGTACTTC.

This clone showed up just a few times. The rearrangement joins TRBV7-6 to TRBJ2-7, with D maybe TRBD2 (6 bases). CDR1 is SGHVS, CDR2 FNYEAQ, per germline. V lost 5 bases and J 7 bases, leaving 21 bases between the germline ends. The CDR3 contains 15 residues. CDR3 nucleotide sequence: TGTGCCAGCAGCCTTAGTGTACTAGCAGCTAATGAGCAGTACTTC. Translating gives CASSLSVLAANEQYF. Using reference TRBV7-6 and TRBJ2-7 for the parts outside the CDR3, the full variable domain is GAGVSQSPRYKVTKRGQDVALRCDPISGHVSLYWYRQALGQGPEFLTYFNYEAQQDKSGLPNDRFSAERPEGSISTLTIQRTEQRDSAMYRCASSLSVLAANEQYFGPGTRLTVT.

The chain uses TRBV5-1 and TRBJ2-3, with D possibly TRBD2 on 6 matching bases. The CDR3 consists of 15 residues. With 4 bases removed from V and 1 base from J, the gap between germline ends came to 13 bases. From germline, CDR1 is SGHRS and CDR2 YFSETQ. CDR3 sequence: CASSTPGVGTDTQYF. The CDR3 region has the DNA TGCGCCAGCAGCACCCCGGGGGTGGGCACAGATACGCAGTATTTT.